What follows are 8 T cell receptor beta chains derived from one specimen sequenced in a study of blood T cell repertoires in COVID-19. Generated by immunoSEQ multiplex PCR, the TCRdb table keeps only in-frame clones and is missing some. This table has 150,000 or so clones, 90% appearing once. Source material: peripheral blood. The receptors originated from a man aged 55-75 years with active or convalescent COVID-19.

The V and J genes are TRBV18 and TRBJ2-7; 13 nucleotides line up with TRBD2. The germline CDR1 and CDR2 sequences are KGHSH and LQKENI. V shed 0 bases, J shed 2 bases, and the junction held 1 base outside the gene matches. There are 16 residues in the CDR3. CDR3: CASSPPGLAGTYEQYF. Here the CDR3 DNA reads TGTGCCAGCTCACCACCGGGACTAGCGGGAACCTACGAGCAGTACTTC.

The rearrangement links TRBV20-1 to TRBJ1-2; 7 bases are shared with TRBD1. This CDR3 is built from 14 residues. J lost 6 bases, V lost 3 bases, and 10 bases had no gene match. Looked up from germline, CDR1 is DFQATT and CDR2 is SNEGSKA (reference sequence). The CDR3 is CSASTTGTFDGYTF. CDR3 in DNA: TGCAGTGCTAGTACGACAGGGACGTTTGATGGCTACACCTTC.

J is TRBJ2-4 and V is TRBV7-6; TRBD1 aligns across 7 bases. The CDR3 totals 15 residues. Germline V lookup: CDR1 SGHVS, CDR2 FNYEAQ. The V segment lost 1 base and the J segment 8 bases; nucleotides outside the gene matches: 8. For the CDR3, the DNA is TGTGCCAGCAGCTTAGGTACAGGGGTGGGGTACATTCAGTACTTC. Translating gives CASSLGTGVGYIQYF.

This clone was observed a handful of times. The V and J genes are TRBV6-5 and TRBJ2-7, with TRBD2 matching 11 bases. The J segment lost 3 bases and the V segment lost 9 bases, leaving 4 bases of the junction unmatched. Looked up from germline, CDR1 is MNHEY and CDR2 is SVGAGI. The CDR3 has 13 residues. The CDR3 region is CASIAGGHYEQYF. CDR3 bases: TGTGCCAGTATAGCGGGAGGGCACTACGAGCAGTACTTC.

The chain recombines TRBV18 with TRBJ2-3, with 9 bases identical to TRBD2. The CDR3 runs to 17 residues. Trimming took 2 bases from V and 5 from J; bases not matched to a gene: 11. The V gene's germline CDR1 is KGHSH and CDR2 LQKENI. The CDR3, as DNA: TGTGCCAGCTCACCAACGATAGCGGGGGCTGGTGGAGATACGCAGTATTTT. It translates to CASSPTIAGAGGDTQYF.

CDR3 nucleotide sequence: TGTGCCAGCAGTCCCCCTAACAGACCGAACACTGAAGCTTTCTTT. Encoded protein: CASSPPNRPNTEAFF. The chain employs TRBV28 and TRBJ1-1; D ambiguous. There are 15 residues in the CDR3. CDR1 is MDHEN and CDR2 is SYDVKM in the germline V gene. The V end lost 5 bases, the J end lost 1 base, and 14 bases lay between the germline ends.

CDR3 region: CASSEGTGINEKLFF. DNA for the CDR3: TGCGCCAGCAGTGAGGGGACAGGAATTAATGAAAAACTGTTTTTT. This chain joins TRBV10-1 and TRBJ1-4, with TRBD1 identical over 8 bases. The V segment lost 2 bases and the J segment 4 bases; nucleotides outside the gene matches: 3. The germline CDR1 and CDR2 sequences are WNHNN and SYGVQD (reference sequence). This CDR3 spans 15 amino acids.

This sequence joins TRBV6-5 and TRBJ1-6; 7 nucleotides match TRBD1. V was clipped by 6 bases and J by 7 bases; unmatched bases: 6. The germline CDR1 and CDR2 sequences are MNHEY and SVGAGI. The CDR3 has 14 amino acids. CDR3 residues: CASRWGQRNSPLHF. For the CDR3, the DNA is TGTGCCAGCAGGTGGGGACAGAGGAATTCACCCCTCCACTTT.